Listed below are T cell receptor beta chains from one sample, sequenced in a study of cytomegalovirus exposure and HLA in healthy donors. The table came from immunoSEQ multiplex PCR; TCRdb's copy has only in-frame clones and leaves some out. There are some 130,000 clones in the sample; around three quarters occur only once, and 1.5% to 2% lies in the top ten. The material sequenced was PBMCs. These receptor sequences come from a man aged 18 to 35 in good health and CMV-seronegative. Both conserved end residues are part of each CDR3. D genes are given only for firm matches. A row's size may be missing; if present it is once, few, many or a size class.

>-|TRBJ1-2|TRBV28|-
TGTGCCAGCAACCGAGGACAGAACTATGGCTACACCTTC
CASNRGQNYGYTF
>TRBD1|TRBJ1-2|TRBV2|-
TGTGCCAGCTCCCAGGGGGCCAGGGAGTACACCTTC
CASSQGAREYTF
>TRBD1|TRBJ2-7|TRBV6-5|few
TGTGCCAGCAGTCCATCGGGACAGAACTACGAGCAGTACTTC
CASSPSGQNYEQYF
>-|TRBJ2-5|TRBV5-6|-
-
CASSFGQGNLVLYF
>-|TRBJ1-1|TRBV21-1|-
TGTGCCAGCAGCACCCGGGACAGGAACACTGAAGCTTTCTTT
CASSTRDRNTEAFF
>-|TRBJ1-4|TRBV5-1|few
TGCGCCAGCACCCCCGGCAGGGGAACTAATGAAAAACTGTTTTTT
CASTPGRGTNEKLFF
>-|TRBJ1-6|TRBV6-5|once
TGTGCCAGCAGAGATAGAAGCTCCTATAATTCACCCCTCCACTTT
CASRDRSSYNSPLHF
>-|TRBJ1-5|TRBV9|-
TGTGCCAGCAGCGAAACAGATAGCAATCAGCCCCAGCATTTT
CASSETDSNQPQHF
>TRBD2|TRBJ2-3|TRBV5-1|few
TGCGCCAGCACCAACGGACTAGCGGGAGGACAAGGTACGCAGTATTTT
CASTNGLAGGQGTQYF
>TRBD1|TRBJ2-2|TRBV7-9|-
TGTGCCAGCAGCTTAGGGGACAGGGACACCGGGGAGCTGTTTTTT
CASSLGDRDTGELFF
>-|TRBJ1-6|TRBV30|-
TGTGCCTGGAGTGTCCGGGTCGGGTCACCCCTCCACTTT
CAWSVRVGSPLHF
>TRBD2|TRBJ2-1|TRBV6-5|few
TGTGCCAGCAGTTACTCGATAGCGGGAGGGTACAATGAGCAGTTCTTC
CASSYSIAGGYNEQFF
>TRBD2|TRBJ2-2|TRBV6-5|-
TGTGCCAGCAGTTCGACTAGCGGGAGTTTGCACGGGGAGCTGTTTTTT
CASSSTSGSLHGELFF
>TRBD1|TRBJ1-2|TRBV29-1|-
TGCAGCGTTAATAGACAGGGTAGTCTAACTAACTATGGCTACACCTTC
CSVNRQGSLTNYGYTF
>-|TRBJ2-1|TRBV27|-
TGTGCCAGCAGGACTCCACCCTACAATGAGCAGTTCTTC
CASRTPPYNEQFF